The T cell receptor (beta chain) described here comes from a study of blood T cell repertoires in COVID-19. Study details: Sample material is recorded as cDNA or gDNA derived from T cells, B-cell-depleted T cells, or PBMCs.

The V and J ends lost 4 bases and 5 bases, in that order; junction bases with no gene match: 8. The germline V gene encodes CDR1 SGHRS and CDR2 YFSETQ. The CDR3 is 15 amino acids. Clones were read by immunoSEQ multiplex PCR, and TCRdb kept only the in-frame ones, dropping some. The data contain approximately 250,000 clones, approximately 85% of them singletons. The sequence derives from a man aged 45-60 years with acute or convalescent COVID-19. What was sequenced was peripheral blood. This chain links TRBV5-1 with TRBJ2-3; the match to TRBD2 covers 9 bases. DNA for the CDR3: TGCGCCAGCAGCCCCCTGGGCGGGGGGGGAGATACGCAGTATTTT. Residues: CASSPLGGGGDTQYF. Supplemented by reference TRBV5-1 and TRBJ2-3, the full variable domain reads KAGVTQTPRYLIKTRGQQVTLSCSPISGHRSVSWYQQTPGQGLQFLFEYFSETQRNKGNFPGRFSGRQFSNSRSEMNVSTLELGDSALYLCASSPLGGGGDTQYFGPGTRLTVL.